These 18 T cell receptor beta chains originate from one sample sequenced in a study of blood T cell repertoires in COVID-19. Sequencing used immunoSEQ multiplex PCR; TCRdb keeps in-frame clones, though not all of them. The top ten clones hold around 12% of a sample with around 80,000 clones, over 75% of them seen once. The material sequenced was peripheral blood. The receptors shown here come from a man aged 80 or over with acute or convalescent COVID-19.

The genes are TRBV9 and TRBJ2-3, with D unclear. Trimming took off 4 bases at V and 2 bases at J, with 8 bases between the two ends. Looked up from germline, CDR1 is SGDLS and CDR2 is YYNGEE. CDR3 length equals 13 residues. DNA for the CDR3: TGTGCCAGCAGCCCCTTAAACACAGATACGCAGTATTTT. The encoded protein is CASSPLNTDTQYF.

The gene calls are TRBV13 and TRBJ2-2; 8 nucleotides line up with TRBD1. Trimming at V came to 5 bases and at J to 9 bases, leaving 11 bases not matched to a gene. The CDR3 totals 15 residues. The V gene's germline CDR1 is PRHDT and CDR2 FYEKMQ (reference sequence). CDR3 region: CASSTSGGAGRELFF. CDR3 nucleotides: TGTGCCAGCAGCACCTCAGGGGGCGCTGGGAGGGAGCTGTTTTTT. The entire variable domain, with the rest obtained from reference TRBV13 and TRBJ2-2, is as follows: AAGVIQSPRHLIKEKRETATLKCYPIPRHDTVYWYQQGPGQDPQFLISFYEKMQSDKGSIPDRFSAQQFSDYHSELNMSSLELGDSALYFCASSTSGGAGRELFFGEGSRLTVL.

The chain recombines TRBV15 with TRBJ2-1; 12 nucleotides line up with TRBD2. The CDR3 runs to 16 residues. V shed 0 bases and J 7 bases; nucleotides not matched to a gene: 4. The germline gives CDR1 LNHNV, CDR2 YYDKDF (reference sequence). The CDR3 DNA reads TGTGCCACCAGCAGAGATCCGACTAGCGGGGGAAATGAGCAGTTCTTC. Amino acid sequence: CATSRDPTSGGNEQFF.

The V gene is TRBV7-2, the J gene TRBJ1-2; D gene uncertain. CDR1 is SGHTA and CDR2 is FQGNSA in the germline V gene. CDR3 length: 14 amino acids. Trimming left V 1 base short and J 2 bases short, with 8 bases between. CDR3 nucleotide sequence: TGTGCCAGCAGCTTAGGGCACAGAAACTATGGCTACACCTTC. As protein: CASSLGHRNYGYTF.

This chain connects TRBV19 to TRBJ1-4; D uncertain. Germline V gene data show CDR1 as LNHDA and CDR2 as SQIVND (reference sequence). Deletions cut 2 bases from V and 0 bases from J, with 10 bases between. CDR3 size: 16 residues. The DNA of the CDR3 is TGTGCCAGTAGTATACCCACGAGAGCAACTAATGAAAAACTGTTTTTT. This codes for CASSIPTRATNEKLFF.

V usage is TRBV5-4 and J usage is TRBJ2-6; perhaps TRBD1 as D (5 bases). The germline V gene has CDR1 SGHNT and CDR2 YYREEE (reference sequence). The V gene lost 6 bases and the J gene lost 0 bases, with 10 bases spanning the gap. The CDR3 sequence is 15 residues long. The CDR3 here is CASKDTSSGANVLTF. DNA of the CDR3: TGTGCCAGCAAGGACACCAGCTCTGGGGCCAACGTCCTGACTTTC.

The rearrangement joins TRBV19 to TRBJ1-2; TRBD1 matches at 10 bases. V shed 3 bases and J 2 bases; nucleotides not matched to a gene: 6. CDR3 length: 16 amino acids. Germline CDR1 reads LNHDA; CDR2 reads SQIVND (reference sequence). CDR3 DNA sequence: TGTGCCAGTAGTATGAGGATGGGACAGGGGAACTATGGCTACACCTTC. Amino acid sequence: CASSMRMGQGNYGYTF. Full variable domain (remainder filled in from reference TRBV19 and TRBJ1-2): DGGITQSPKYLFRKEGQNVTLSCEQNLNHDAMYWYRQDPGQGLRLIYYSQIVNDFQKGDIAEGYSVSREKKESFPLTVTSAQKNPTAFYLCASSMRMGQGNYGYTFGSGTRLTVV.

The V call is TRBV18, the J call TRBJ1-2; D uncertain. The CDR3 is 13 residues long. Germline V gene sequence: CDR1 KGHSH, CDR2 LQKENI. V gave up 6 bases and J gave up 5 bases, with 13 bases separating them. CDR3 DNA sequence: TGTGCCAGCTCCCCCGATGGGCAATATGGCTACACCTTC. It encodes CASSPDGQYGYTF.

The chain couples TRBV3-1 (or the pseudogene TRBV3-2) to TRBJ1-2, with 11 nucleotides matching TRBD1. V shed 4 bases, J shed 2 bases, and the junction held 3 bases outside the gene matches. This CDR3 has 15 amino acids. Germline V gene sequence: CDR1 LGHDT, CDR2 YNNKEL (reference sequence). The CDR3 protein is CASSLDRGRNYGYTF. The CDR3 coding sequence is TGTGCCAGCAGCCTGGACAGGGGGCGGAACTATGGCTACACCTTC.

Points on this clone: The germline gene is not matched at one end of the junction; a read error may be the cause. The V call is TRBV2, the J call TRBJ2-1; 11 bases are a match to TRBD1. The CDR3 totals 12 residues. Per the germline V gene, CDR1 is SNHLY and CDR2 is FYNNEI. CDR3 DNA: TGTGCCAGCAGGGATAGGACAGGGGGCATGGTCTTC. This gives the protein CASRDRTGGMVF.

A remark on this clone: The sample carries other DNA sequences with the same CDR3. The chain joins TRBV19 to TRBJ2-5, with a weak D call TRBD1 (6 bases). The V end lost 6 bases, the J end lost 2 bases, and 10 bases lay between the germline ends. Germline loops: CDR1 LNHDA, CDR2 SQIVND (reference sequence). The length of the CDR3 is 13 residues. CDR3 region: CASSVQGQETQYF. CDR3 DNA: TGTGCCAGTAGCGTACAGGGTCAAGAGACCCAGTACTTC.

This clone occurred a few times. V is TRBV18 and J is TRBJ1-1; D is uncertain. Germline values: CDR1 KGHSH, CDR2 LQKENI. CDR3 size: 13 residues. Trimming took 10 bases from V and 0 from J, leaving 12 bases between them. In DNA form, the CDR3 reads TGTGCCACCCTTCCAGGCCTGAACACTGAAGCTTTCTTT. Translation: CATLPGLNTEAFF.

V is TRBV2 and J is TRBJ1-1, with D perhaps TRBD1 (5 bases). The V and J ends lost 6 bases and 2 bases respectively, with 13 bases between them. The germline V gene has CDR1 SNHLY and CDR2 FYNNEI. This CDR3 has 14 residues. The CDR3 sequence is CASRGGGLNTEAFF. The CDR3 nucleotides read TGTGCCAGCAGGGGGGGAGGACTCAACACTGAAGCTTTCTTT.

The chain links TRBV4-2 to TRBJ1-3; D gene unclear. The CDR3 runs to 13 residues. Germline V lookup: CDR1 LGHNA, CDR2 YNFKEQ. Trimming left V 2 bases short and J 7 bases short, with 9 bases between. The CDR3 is CASSQSPRNTIYF. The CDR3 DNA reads TGTGCCAGCAGCCAAAGTCCTAGGAACACCATATATTTT.

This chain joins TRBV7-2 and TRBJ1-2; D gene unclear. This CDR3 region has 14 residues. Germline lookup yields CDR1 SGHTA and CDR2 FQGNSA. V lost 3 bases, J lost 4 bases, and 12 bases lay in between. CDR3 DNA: TGTGCCAGCAGCTTTGTATTTCCGGGCTATGGCTACACCTTC. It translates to CASSFVFPGYGYTF.

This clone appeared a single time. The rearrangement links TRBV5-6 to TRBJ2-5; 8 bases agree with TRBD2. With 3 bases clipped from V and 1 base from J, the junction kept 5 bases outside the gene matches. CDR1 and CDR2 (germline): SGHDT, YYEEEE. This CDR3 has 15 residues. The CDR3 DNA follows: TGTGCCAGCAGCTACAGCGGGGGTATCCAAGAGACCCAGTACTTC. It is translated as CASSYSGGIQETQYF.

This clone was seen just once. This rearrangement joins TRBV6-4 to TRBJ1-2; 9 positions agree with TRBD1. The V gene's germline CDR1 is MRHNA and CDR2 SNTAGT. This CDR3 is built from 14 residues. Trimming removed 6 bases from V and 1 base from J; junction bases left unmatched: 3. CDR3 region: CASRMTGGNYGYTF. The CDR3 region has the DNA TGTGCCAGCAGAATGACAGGGGGTAACTATGGCTACACCTTC.

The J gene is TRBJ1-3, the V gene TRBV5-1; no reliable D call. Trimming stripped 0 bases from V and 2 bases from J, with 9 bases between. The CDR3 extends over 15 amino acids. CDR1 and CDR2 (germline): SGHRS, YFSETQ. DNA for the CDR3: TGCGCCAGCAGCTTGGAGGGTAGCGCTGGAAACACCATATATTTT. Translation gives CASSLEGSAGNTIYF.